This T cell receptor beta chain was recovered during a study of blood T cell repertoires in COVID-19 (TCRdb year 2020). Looking at the study overall: Samples from collaborators originated in the United States, Italy and Spain and spanned both the acute and convalescent phases of COVID-19. The prospective study material was composed of cDNA or gDNA derived from T cells, B-cell-depleted T cells, or PBMCs. The dataset comprised deeply sampled blood TCRbeta repertoires from subjects exposed to, actively infected with, or recovered from COVID-19. The samples were drawn from two sources: the first 160 participants of the ongoing ImmuneRACE study, and 1,000 to 1,500 subjects contributed by 6 global collaborators. The sample metadata nearly always contained a de-identified subject ID, COVID-19 status, age in years and sex. The repertoires were released in a freely available public database intended as a resource for research on the immune response to SARS-CoV-2. Where available, HLA class I and class II types were taken from metadata supplied by the sample provider and were not determined by assay-based typing.

The CDR3, from cysteine to phenylalanine, totals 13 residues. Of the read, only the CDR3 DNA is kept; its 39 bases are in frame from base 1. Cut back by 2 bases and 3 bases, the V and J ends lie 7 bases apart. CDR1 and CDR2, looked up from the germline V gene, are SNHLY and FYNNEI. TCRbeta CDR3 regions were amplified from genomic DNA by means of the immunoSEQ Assay, a bias-controlled multiplex PCR. On the study's bioinformatics: The number of nucleated cells in each sample was estimated by amplification of reference gene primers within the assay. Sequence reads were collapsed and filtered to measure the absolute abundance of every unique TCRbeta CDR3 rearrangement. For each sample, productive Simpson clonality was calculated as the square root of Simpson's diversity index over productive rearrangements. This is the immuneACCESS table as TCRdb keeps it, with only in-frame sequences that have V and J called. A part of the clones is gone; compared with another copy, unresolved V genes explain less than half, and the rest is unexplained. The V and J calls and clone size come from that table; D and trimming were worked out from the DNA. In this sample the table shows hundreds of thousands of clones, roughly 91% of which occur a single time. About 9.4% of the sample lies in the top ten.

This clone has only one observation. What this receptor recognizes is not known. No quality values exist for individual bases; no much larger clone is one base distant. Participants in the prospective study were aged 18 to 89 years, lived in more than 20 United States geographic areas, and enrolled through a virtual design. In the prospective study, participants were assigned to cohorts based on the clinical history participants reported in a screening survey and a study questionnaire. Recovered participants in ImmuneRACE Cohort 3 were defined as having two consecutive negative NP/OP PCR tests, clearance from a healthcare professional, or resolution of symptoms. In the prospective study, mobile phlebotomists collected whole blood, serum and a nasopharyngeal or oropharyngeal swab from each participant. Participants in the prospective study had the option to provide additional blood draws and questionnaires over a roughly 2-month period. Before DNA extraction, blood samples from the prospective study were shipped at room temperature or frozen.

Broader findings and caveats from the paper: How much clinical and demographic metadata was included differed by source and by participant, and the metadata was provided uncurated.

Sequencing input: PBMCs or T cells enriched from blood (not recorded which). The chain is assembled from TRBV2 and TRBJ1-2, with the D gene call left open. The receptor was derived from a woman in her 30s who had recovered from COVID-19. The nucleotides are TGTGCCAGCAGTGAACTGGCAGACTATGGCTACACCTTC. It encodes CASSELADYGYTF. The full variable domain, completed from the reference TRBV2 and TRBJ1-2 proteins outside the CDR3, reads EPEVTQTPSHQVTQMGQEVILRCVPISNHLYFYWYRQILGQKVEFLVSFYNNEISEKSEIFDDQFSVERPDGSNFTLKIRSTKLEDSAMYFCASSELADYGYTFGSGTRLTVV.